Shown below are 18 T cell receptor beta chains from a single sample sequenced in a study of T cell repertoires in cytomegalovirus infection (dated by TCRdb to about 2019). Their cognate antigens are unknown. The instrument given in TCRdb is Illumina HiSeq 1500. Starting from the raw public reads, TCRdb applied fastp trimming at Q25, assembled clones with MiXCR and retained in-frame beta chains. Every CDR3 protein is listed once, alongside the most common genes and DNA of its rows. A total of 90,000 to 130,000 distinct CDR3 sequences appear in this sample, roughly a tenth of them only once. The ten most abundant clones make up approximately 30% of the sample. Sequenced material: PBMCs, sequenced either directly or after in vitro stimulation (not recorded which). These receptors were obtained from a human donor in good health (CMV status not recorded). Some clones in this sample may be carry-over from other donors' samples.

This clonotype was found a few times. The rearrangement uses TRBV15 and TRBJ2-3; D not resolved. The CDR3 runs to 15 residues. Trimming shortened V by 0 bases and J by 5 bases, and 12 bases separated the two germline ends. Germline V gene data show CDR1 as LNHNV and CDR2 as YYDKDF (reference sequence). Here the CDR3 reads CATSRDRARGDTQYF. Written as DNA, the CDR3 is TGTGCCACCAGCAGAGATAGGGCTAGAGGAGATACGCAGTATTTT.

This clonotype was found a few times. The gene calls are TRBV6-1 and TRBJ2-1; D gene unclear. V gave up 6 bases and J gave up 2 bases, with 17 bases separating them. This CDR3 has 16 residues. Germline CDR1 MNHNS, CDR2 SASEGT. DNA of the CDR3: TGTGCCAGCAGCGCCCCTCGGCAGCTTGCCTACAATGAGCAGTTCTTC. Protein sequence: CASSAPRQLAYNEQFF.

This clonotype was seen repeatedly, ten times or more. The V and J genes are TRBV7-2 and TRBJ2-5, with D perhaps TRBD1 or TRBD2 (5 bases each). The CDR3 covers 15 residues. V lost 4 bases and J lost 5, with 17 bases in between. Looked up from germline, CDR1 is SGHTA and CDR2 is FQGNSA. The CDR3, as DNA: TGTGCCAGCAGCTCCGGGACGCTTGCGTTGGAGACCCAGTACTTC. Translation gives CASSSGTLALETQYF.

This chain connects TRBV30 to TRBJ2-7, with D unclear. Germline CDR1 reads GTSNPN; CDR2 reads SVGIG (reference sequence). V was pared by 2 bases and J by 0 bases, with 11 bases between. The CDR3 has 14 amino acids. In DNA form, the CDR3 reads TGTGCCTGGAGTCGGCAGGCCAGCTCCTACGAGCAGTACGTC. Translating it yields CAWSRQASSYEQYV.

The CDR3 spells CASSVESGRTTQYF. As DNA, the CDR3 is TGTGCCAGCAGCGTAGAGAGCGGGAGGACGACCCAGTACTTC. The rearrangement uses TRBV9 and TRBJ2-5; 9 nucleotides agree with TRBD2. Germline CDR1 reads SGDLS; CDR2 reads YYNGEE. This CDR3 has 14 amino acids. The V and J ends lost 0 bases and 7 bases, in that order; junction bases with no gene match: 4.

In this sample, this clonotype turned up many times. The chain has TRBV28 and TRBJ2-7, with 9 bases identical to TRBD2. Germline V CDR1 and CDR2: MDHEN, SYDVKM. CDR3 length equals 15 residues. J was trimmed by 3 bases and V by 7 bases; bases with no gene match: 10. The CDR3 reads CASKYPGLAGYEQYF. As DNA, the CDR3 is TGTGCCAGCAAATATCCGGGACTAGCTGGCTACGAGCAGTACTTC.

This clonotype was counted ten times or more. The V and J genes are TRBV12-3 or TRBV12-4 and TRBJ1-2, with D possibly being TRBD1 (5 bases). Trimming took 7 bases from V and 6 from J, leaving 15 bases between them. CDR3 length: 13 residues. CDR3 region: CASKNRLGDGYTF. The CDR3 DNA reads TGTGCCAGCAAAAACAGGCTCGGGGATGGCTACACCTTC.

This clonotype showed up many times. The CDR3 DNA reads as TGCAGTGCTATTAAAAGTACTAAGAACACTGAAGCTTTCTTT. It codes for CSAIKSTKNTEAFF. The rearrangement links TRBV20-1 to TRBJ1-1; D remains ambiguous. Trimming stripped 4 bases from V and 1 base from J, with 13 bases between. The CDR3 consists of 14 residues. The V gene's germline CDR1 is DFQATT and CDR2 SNEGSKA (reference sequence).

This clonotype was found many times. The rearrangement uses TRBV4-1 and TRBJ2-5; D perhaps matches TRBD2 (5 bases). Germline lookup yields CDR1 MGHRA and CDR2 YSYEKL. This CDR3 has 16 amino acids. The germline V and J ends were trimmed by 0 bases and 4 bases, with 15 bases remaining between them. For the CDR3, the DNA is TGCGCCAGCAGCCAAGAACCGCCTCGGGAAGGAGAGACCCAGTACTTC. Translation: CASSQEPPREGETQYF.

The V call is TRBV9, the J call TRBJ2-1, with no clear D. Trimming shortened V by 0 bases and J by 4 bases, and 11 bases separated the two germline ends. The germline gives CDR1 SGDLS, CDR2 YYNGEE. This CDR3 has 15 amino acids. CDR3: CASSVGISQYNEQFF. In DNA form, the CDR3 reads TGTGCCAGCAGCGTAGGGATCTCCCAATACAATGAGCAGTTCTTC.

This clonotype was seen ten or more times. The V and J genes are TRBV6-2 or TRBV6-3 and TRBJ2-2; a possible D gene is TRBD2 (5 bases). The CDR3 length is 17 residues. V dropped 0 bases and J dropped 4 bases, with 15 bases sitting between them. Germline CDR1 reads MNHEY; CDR2 reads SVGEGT. CDR3 sequence reads: CASSYSMGVGSTGELFF. Here the CDR3 DNA reads TGTGCCAGCAGTTACTCTATGGGAGTCGGAAGCACCGGGGAGCTGTTTTTT.

The chain joins TRBV20-1 to TRBJ2-7, with D unclear. V was shortened by 5 bases and J by 4 bases, with 6 bases between the two germline ends. The germline gives CDR1 DFQATT, CDR2 SNEGSKA (reference sequence). This CDR3 comprises 10 residues. The CDR3 DNA reads as TGCAGTGCTGCCCGTTACGAGCAGTACTTC. This codes for CSAARYEQYF.

This clonotype was found a few times. This chain joins TRBV7-2 and TRBJ2-7; D may correspond to TRBD1 or TRBD2 (5 bases each). Germline V gene data show CDR1 as SGHTA and CDR2 as FQGNSA. The V end was cut by 2 bases, the J end by 2 bases, with 10 bases between. The CDR3 covers 14 residues. CDR3 region: CASSLSRGPYEQYF. In DNA form, the CDR3 reads TGTGCCAGCAGCTTAAGCCGGGGCCCCTACGAGCAGTACTTC.

This clonotype was recorded at least ten times. The chain has TRBV4-3 and TRBJ2-5, with 10 bases identical to TRBD2. This CDR3 contains 15 residues. Germline V gives CDR1 LGHNA, CDR2 YSLEER. The ends lost 1 base at V and 3 bases at J; junction bases unmatched: 2. The chain's CDR3 is CASSQGTSGKETQYF. The DNA of the CDR3 is TGCGCCAGCAGCCAAGGGACTAGCGGAAAAGAGACCCAGTACTTC.

This clonotype was seen many times. The chain has TRBV24-1 and TRBJ1-4; no clear D. V was shortened by 5 bases and J by 8 bases, with 11 bases between the two germline ends. The germline CDR1 and CDR2 sequences are KGHDR and SFDVKD. There are 13 residues in the CDR3. CDR3 region: CATSAGVEEKLFF. In DNA form, the CDR3 reads TGTGCCACCAGTGCCGGGGTTGAGGAAAAACTGTTTTTT.

The chain has TRBV19 and TRBJ2-6; TRBD2 agrees at 10 bases. V gave up 9 bases and J gave up 2 bases; unmatched junction bases: 4. Germline values: CDR1 LNHDA, CDR2 SQIVND (reference sequence). The CDR3 has 15 residues. The CDR3, as DNA: TGTGCCAGCCTAGCGGGAGAGGCTGGGGCCAACGTCCTGACTTTC. Its translation is CASLAGEAGANVLTF.

This clonotype was seen many times. The chain links TRBV12-3 or TRBV12-4 to TRBJ2-6; possibly TRBD2 for D (5 bases). Trimming took 7 bases from V and 0 from J, leaving 10 bases between them. The CDR3 contains 15 residues. The CDR3 loop is CASTVAGSGANVLTF. DNA for the CDR3: TGTGCCAGCACGGTCGCGGGCTCTGGGGCCAACGTCCTGACTTTC.

This chain links TRBV16 with TRBJ2-2; D unresolved. Germline CDR1 and CDR2: KGHSY and FQNENV. Trimming removed 0 bases from V and 5 bases from J, with 13 bases in between. CDR3 length equals 16 residues. The DNA of the CDR3 is TGTGCCAGCAGCCAATCGATCGGTAGGGATACCGGGGAGCTGTTTTTT. The encoded protein is CASSQSIGRDTGELFF.